This T cell receptor (beta chain) was obtained from a study of patients and donors after allogeneic stem cell transplantation. The CDR3 has 15 residues. CDR1 is LGHDT, CDR2 YNNKEL, per germline (reference sequence). Deletions cut 3 bases from V and 6 bases from J, with 18 bases between. MiXCR was run by TCRdb on the RT-PCR reads, yielding one entry per CDR3 protein. The sample has hundreds of thousands of distinct CDR3 sequences, roughly 17% seen once. There are a few counts of this clonotype. Sequenced material: blood, either unsorted or a sorted T cell fraction (not recorded which). This receptor was taken from a human donor who was either an allogeneic HSCT recipient or a stem cell or donor lymphocyte infusion donor (not recorded which). It is not recorded whose cells these are; they may come from a transplant donor. The V call is TRBV3-1, the J call TRBJ2-7; D is possibly TRBD2 (6 bases). CDR3 loop: CASSHPGSSPFEQYF. Written as DNA, the CDR3 is TGTGCCAGCAGCCACCCCGGGAGTTCCCCTTTCGAGCAGTACTTC.